The 23 T cell receptor beta chains below all came from one sample that was sequenced in a study of radiotherapy plus CTLA-4 blockade in lung cancer. This table comes from immunoSEQ multiplex PCR, and its TCRdb copy is limited to in-frame clones, with some not included. The profile shows tens of thousands of clones, around 76% of them singletons. The source was peripheral blood, collected from a patient treated with radiotherapy plus ipilimumab. The receptors stem from a human donor with non-small cell lung cancer whose response to radiotherapy plus ipilimumab could not be evaluated. Some clones in this sample may be carry-over from other donors' samples.

The gene calls are TRBV11-2 and TRBJ2-7; 10 nucleotides line up with TRBD2. V trimming: 4 bases; J trimming: 0 bases; junction bases outside the gene matches: 9. Germline CDR1 SGHAT, CDR2 FQNNGV. The CDR3 covers 17 residues. In DNA, the CDR3 is TGTGCCAGCAGCTCTTCGTTCACTAGCGGGGACTCCTACGAGCAGTACTTC. It specifies CASSSSFTSGDSYEQYF.

This clone has just a few counts. The J gene is TRBJ2-1, the V gene TRBV2, with D tentatively TRBD1 (6 bases). V lost 7 bases and J lost 0, with 10 bases in between. This CDR3 has 14 residues. CDR1 is SNHLY and CDR2 is FYNNEI in the germline V gene. The CDR3 reads CASIDRSSYNEQFF. In DNA, the CDR3 is TGTGCCAGCATCGACAGGAGCTCCTACAATGAGCAGTTCTTC.

The V gene is TRBV6-1, the J gene TRBJ2-3; D might be TRBD2 (6 bases). Germline V lookup: CDR1 MNHNS, CDR2 SASEGT. The CDR3 contains 14 residues. Between the trimmed V and J ends, which lost 11 bases and 2 bases, there was a span of 17 bases. The DNA for the CDR3 is TGTGCCTCCCTGACCAGGGAGGCCACAGATACGCAGTATTTT. Protein product: CASLTREATDTQYF.

The sample holds a few counts of this clone. The V gene is TRBV6-1, the J gene TRBJ1-5; tentatively, D is TRBD1 (5 bases). CDR3 length: 16 residues. Germline V gives CDR1 MNHNS, CDR2 SASEGT. The germline V and J ends were trimmed by 2 bases and 4 bases, with 15 bases remaining between them. The CDR3 region has the DNA TGTGCCAGCAGTGAAAAGGGGCCTGGGGGGAATCAGCCCCAGCATTTT. This encodes CASSEKGPGGNQPQHF.

This clone was recorded once. The rearrangement uses TRBV5-8 and TRBJ2-7, with TRBD1 identical over 12 bases. J gave up 4 bases and V 3 bases, and 2 bases lay outside the gene matches. Germline assignment: CDR1 SGHTS and CDR2 YDEGEE. This CDR3 comprises 14 residues. CDR3 protein: CASSWDRGRYEQYF. The DNA for the CDR3 is TGTGCCAGCAGCTGGGACAGGGGGCGATACGAGCAGTACTTC. The complete variable domain, with remaining parts taken from reference TRBV5-8 and TRBJ2-7, reads EAGVTQSPTHLIKTRGQQATLRCSPISGHTSVYWYQQALGLGLQFLLWYDEGEERNRGNFPPRFSGRQFPNYSSELNVNALELEDSALYLCASSWDRGRYEQYFGPGTRLTVT.

This chain connects TRBV7-2 to TRBJ2-7; TRBD2 is a possible D gene (6 bases). Germline V gives CDR1 SGHTA, CDR2 FQGNSA. V shed 0 bases and J shed 3 bases, with 12 bases lying between them. The length of the CDR3 is 15 residues. The CDR3 region is CASSLAAGSDYEQYF. CDR3 sequence (DNA): TGTGCCAGCAGCTTAGCGGCGGGGTCCGACTACGAGCAGTACTTC.

The chain has TRBV21-1 and TRBJ2-5; whether TRBD1, the table's D call, matches the DNA was not checked. TRBV21-1 is given as a pseudogene. The CDR3 covers 15 residues. DNA for the CDR3: TGTGCCAGCAACGGCAGGCAGGGGATTCAAGAGACCCAGTACTTC. This encodes CASNGRQGIQETQYF.

This clone appeared a few times. The V gene is TRBV9, the J gene TRBJ1-6, with D uncertain. There are 15 residues in the CDR3. In germline, CDR1 is SGDLS, CDR2 YYNGEE. V was shortened by 2 bases and J by 6 bases, with 12 bases between the two germline ends. The CDR3 reads CASSVFGERNSPLHF. The CDR3 nucleotides read TGTGCCAGCAGCGTCTTCGGGGAGCGTAATTCACCCCTCCACTTT.

The chain uses TRBV5-5 and TRBJ1-3; D call uncertain. This CDR3 spans 16 amino acids. V shed 6 bases and J shed 2 bases, with 18 bases lying between them. Germline V gene sequence: CDR1 SGHKS, CDR2 YYEKEE (reference sequence). Here the CDR3 reads CASTVGEGSTGNTIYF. As DNA, the CDR3 is TGTGCCAGCACCGTCGGGGAGGGATCCACTGGAAACACCATATATTTT.

This chain links TRBV5-1 with TRBJ2-5; 8 bases agree with TRBD1. The end of the DNA aligns better with TRBJ2-7, so the J call may be wrong. Germline lookup yields CDR1 SGHRS and CDR2 YFSETQ. The CDR3 contains 16 residues. The CDR3 DNA reads as TGCGCCAGCAGCCCGTCCTGGACAGGGAGAAGCGACGAGCAGTACTTC. Translating it yields CASSPSWTGRSDEQYF.

V gene TRBV2 combines with J gene TRBJ1-1; unclear D gene. The length of the CDR3 is 12 residues. Trimming stripped 2 bases from V and 1 base from J, with 2 bases between. Germline assignment: CDR1 SNHLY and CDR2 FYNNEI. DNA of the CDR3: TGTGCCAGCAGTGAACAGAACACTGAAGCTTTCTTT. Translating it yields CASSEQNTEAFF.

This clone was picked up one time. J is TRBJ1-2 and V is TRBV5-1; TRBD1 aligns across 10 bases. After removal of 5 bases from V and 7 bases from J, the junction contained 11 bases not matched to a gene. CDR1 is SGHRS and CDR2 is YFSETQ in the germline V gene. The CDR3 is made up of 15 amino acids. The CDR3 DNA reads as TGCGCCAGCAGTCCCGGGACAGGGGTAAGGGGTGGCTACACCTTC. Its translation: CASSPGTGVRGGYTF.

V gene TRBV19 combines with J gene TRBJ1-5; no clear D. CDR3 size: 15 residues. V lost 3 bases to trimming and J lost 4 bases, with 13 bases between them. The germline V gene has CDR1 LNHDA and CDR2 SQIVND (reference sequence). CDR3 region: CASSIGGSDNQPQHF. The DNA for the CDR3 is TGTGCCAGTAGTATTGGAGGGAGCGATAATCAGCCCCAGCATTTT.

This chain uses TRBV7-9 with TRBJ2-2; 8 bases match TRBD1. The germline gives CDR1 SEHNR, CDR2 FQNEAQ (reference sequence). The ends lost 0 bases at V and 3 bases at J; junction bases unmatched: 3. This CDR3 has 16 amino acids. CDR3 in DNA: TGTGCCAGCAGCTTAGCCGTGACAGGGGACACCGGGGAGCTGTTTTTT. Protein product: CASSLAVTGDTGELFF.

The rearrangement links TRBV4-1 to TRBJ2-7; D may be TRBD1 (5 bases). V lost 0 bases, J lost 4 bases, and 10 bases lay in between. The CDR3 is 14 residues long. CDR1 and CDR2 (germline): MGHRA, YSYEKL. The CDR3 reads CASSQDPQGYEQYF. CDR3 nucleotides: TGCGCCAGCAGCCAAGATCCCCAGGGTTACGAGCAGTACTTC.

The J gene is TRBJ1-4, the V gene TRBV19, with a possible D match to TRBD1 (6 bases). CDR1 and CDR2 from the germline V gene are LNHDA and SQIVND (reference sequence). Trimming removed 4 bases from V and 7 bases from J, with 16 bases in between. The length of the CDR3 is 15 residues. CDR3 coding DNA: TGTGCCAGTAGTACCCCCCGAGGGGGTGTTGAAAAACTGTTTTTT. This encodes CASSTPRGGVEKLFF. The variable domain in full, completed from reference TRBV19 and TRBJ1-4, reads DGGITQSPKYLFRKEGQNVTLSCEQNLNHDAMYWYRQDPGQGLRLIYYSQIVNDFQKGDIAEGYSVSREKKESFPLTVTSAQKNPTAFYLCASSTPRGGVEKLFFGSGTQLSVL.

The gene calls are TRBV18 and TRBJ1-4, with D unclear. Trimming pared 3 bases from V and 8 bases from J, leaving 10 bases between. The CDR3 sequence is 13 residues long. CDR1 is KGHSH, CDR2 LQKENI, per germline. The CDR3 bases are TGTGCCAGCTCACCCCGGGATAACGAAAAACTGTTTTTT. Residues: CASSPRDNEKLFF.

This sequence joins TRBV5-3 and TRBJ2-5; 7 bases agree with TRBD1. TRBV5-3 is annotated as an ORF whose role is uncertain. CDR3 length equals 13 residues. V was clipped by 8 bases and J by 0 bases; unmatched bases: 4. CDR3 residues: CASQGQHQETQYF. CDR3 in DNA: TGTGCCAGTCAGGGACAGCACCAAGAGACCCAGTACTTC.

In this sample, this clone turned up once. The chain recombines TRBV9 with TRBJ2-7, with a possible D match to TRBD1 (6 bases). V was clipped by 3 bases and J by 3 bases, with 10 bases between them. The germline CDR1 and CDR2 sequences are SGDLS and YYNGEE. CDR3 length: 13 amino acids. The CDR3 reads CASSERDIYEQYF. The CDR3 nucleotides read TGTGCCAGCAGCGAGAGGGACATCTACGAGCAGTACTTC.

The gene calls are TRBV28 and TRBJ1-2; D uncertain. CDR3 length: 17 residues. V was cut by 1 base and J by 3 bases, with 18 bases left in between. CDR1 and CDR2 from the germline V gene are MDHEN and SYDVKM. The CDR3 DNA reads as TGTGCCAGCAGTTTATTTGGTGGGCCCCTACTTGACTATGGCTACACCTTC. Translated: CASSLFGGPLLDYGYTF.

The chain couples TRBV27 to TRBJ1-5; 7 bases map to TRBD1. Germline values: CDR1 MNHEY, CDR2 SMNVEV (reference sequence). The CDR3 length is 15 residues. With 5 bases clipped from V and 4 bases from J, the junction kept 8 bases outside the gene matches. CDR3 in amino acids: CASSHRQGSNQPQHF. The CDR3 DNA follows: TGTGCCAGCAGTCACAGACAGGGAAGTAATCAGCCCCAGCATTTT.

The chain combines TRBV6-5 with TRBJ1-2, with D possibly being TRBD1 (5 bases). Germline lookup yields CDR1 MNHEY and CDR2 SVGAGI. CDR3 size: 13 residues. Trimming left V 6 bases short and J 2 bases short, with 10 bases between. The CDR3 sequence: CASRVDSNYGYTF. CDR3 nucleotides: TGTGCCAGCAGAGTCGACAGCAACTATGGCTACACCTTC.

This clone was counted a few times. V gene TRBV25-1 combines with J gene TRBJ1-3, with 8 bases aligning to TRBD1. V trimming: 7 bases; J trimming: 2 bases; junction bases outside the gene matches: 7. Germline CDR1 and CDR2: MGHDK and SYGVNS. The CDR3 loop spans 15 amino acids. CDR3 in amino acids: CASTPQGAAGNTIYF. CDR3 coding DNA: TGTGCCAGCACCCCTCAGGGGGCAGCTGGAAACACCATATATTTT. The full variable domain, with the rest looked up from reference TRBV25-1 and TRBJ1-3, is EADIYQTPRYLVIGTGKKITLECSQTMGHDKMYWYQQDPGMELHLIHYSYGVNSTEKGDLSSESTVSRIRTEHFPLTLESARPSHTSQYLCASTPQGAAGNTIYFGEGSWLTVV.